The 21 T cell receptor beta chains presented below share a single source sample, sequenced in a study of T-cell memory formation after mild COVID-19. TCRdb analysed the 5' RACE reads with MiXCR anew, one entry per CDR3 protein. The table has some 300,000 distinct CDR3 sequences, more than 20% seen once; the top ten hold around 20%. Sequences were obtained from PBMCs or a T cell subset sorted from them (not recorded which). These receptors all come from a man between 18 and 35 years old who had mild COVID-19 (a few samples of this study predate the infection). Cell type and time point are not known.

CDR3 amino acids: CASSLMSGGKFVEQFF. CDR3 DNA: TGTGCCAGCAGCTTAATGAGCGGGGGGAAGTTCGTTGAGCAGTTCTTC. The V gene is TRBV7-3, the J gene TRBJ2-1; 9 bases align to TRBD2. The CDR3 is 16 residues long. The J segment lost 9 bases and the V segment lost 1 base, leaving 10 bases of the junction unmatched. Germline CDR1 is SGHTA and CDR2 is FQGTGA.

This clonotype turned up a few times. The J gene is TRBJ2-7, the V gene TRBV2; TRBD2 agrees at 9 bases. Germline values: CDR1 SNHLY, CDR2 FYNNEI. Trimming took 6 bases from V and 0 from J; bases not matched to a gene: 9. This CDR3 has 16 residues. In nucleotides, the CDR3 is TGTGCCAGCAGGAGGGGTAGCGGGGGCCTCTCCTACGAGCAGTACTTC. Translated: CASRRGSGGLSYEQYF.

The chain is built from TRBV15 and TRBJ1-4, with a weak D call TRBD1 (5 bases). Per the germline V gene, CDR1 is LNHNV and CDR2 is YYDKDF (reference sequence). The CDR3 runs to 16 residues. V lost 5 bases and J lost 1, with 14 bases in between. The CDR3, as DNA: TGTGCCACCAGCGCGCCCGGGAGGGGAACTAATGAAAAACTGTTTTTT. It encodes CATSAPGRGTNEKLFF.

The rearrangement links TRBV4-2 to TRBJ2-7; D tentatively reads TRBD1 or TRBD2 (5 bases each). Looked up from germline, CDR1 is LGHNA and CDR2 is YNFKEQ. Trimming removed 3 bases at V and 1 base at J, with 16 bases between. The CDR3 has 16 amino acids. The CDR3 region is CASSHSTGPLSYEQYF. CDR3 DNA sequence: TGTGCCAGCAGCCACTCGACGGGACCACTTTCCTACGAGCAGTACTTC.

This clonotype was detected many times. The chain uses TRBV5-1 and TRBJ2-5, with 12 bases identical to TRBD2. Germline trimming cut 3 bases from V and 2 bases from J; bases unmatched to any gene: 2. There are 15 residues in the CDR3. Germline V CDR1 and CDR2: SGHRS, YFSETQ. The CDR3 nucleotides read TGCGCCAGCAGCTCCGGGACTAGCGGGCAAGAGACCCAGTACTTC. Its protein is CASSSGTSGQETQYF.

This clonotype was observed a handful of times. The V call is TRBV7-2, the J call TRBJ2-2, with D possibly TRBD1 on 5 matching bases. Per germline, CDR1 SGHTA and CDR2 FQGNSA. The CDR3 length is 16 residues. The V gene lost 0 bases and the J gene lost 6 bases, with 14 bases spanning the gap. The CDR3 region is CASSLAPGPASGELFF. The CDR3 bases are TGTGCCAGCAGCTTAGCGCCAGGGCCGGCGTCCGGGGAGCTGTTTTTT.

The table lists this clonotype with a few counts. The chain links TRBV20-1 to TRBJ2-5, with 7 bases that match TRBD2. The CDR3 runs to 11 residues. Germline loops: CDR1 DFQATT, CDR2 SNEGSKA (reference sequence). J lost 5 bases, V lost 7 bases, and 4 bases had no gene match. Here the CDR3 DNA reads TGCAGTGGACTAGCAATTGAGACCCAGTACTTC. Translating gives CSGLAIETQYF.

The chain employs TRBV5-4 and TRBJ2-5; tentatively, D is TRBD1 (6 bases). The germline CDR1 and CDR2 sequences are SGHNT and YYREEE (reference sequence). V was cut by 4 bases and J by 2 bases, with 12 bases left in between. This CDR3 region has 14 residues. For the CDR3, the DNA is TGTGCCAGCAGCCTAGGCGGACAGCAAGAGACCCAGTACTTC. It specifies CASSLGGQQETQYF.

This clonotype has only a few counts. The chain joins TRBV7-2 to TRBJ2-3; TRBD2 matches at 11 bases. Trimming removed 4 bases from V and 2 bases from J; junction bases left unmatched: 11. CDR1 SGHTA and CDR2 FQGNSA come from the germline V gene. CDR3 length: 18 amino acids. CDR3 protein: CASSSPASGGPDTDTQYF. The CDR3 region has the DNA TGTGCCAGCAGCTCCCCGGCTAGCGGGGGGCCCGACACAGATACGCAGTATTTT.

This clonotype was observed a single time. The J gene is TRBJ2-7, the V gene TRBV20-1, with D perhaps TRBD1 (5 bases). Germline-derived CDR1 and CDR2 are DFQATT and SNEGSKA (reference sequence). V was shortened by 3 bases and J by 4 bases, with 19 bases between the two germline ends. The CDR3 contains 15 residues. The CDR3 region is CSASQYPGSRYEQYF. In nucleotides, the CDR3 is TGCAGTGCTAGTCAGTATCCAGGGTCACGATACGAGCAGTACTTC.

This clonotype was seen only once. This CDR3 is CASSLGESQPQHF. Written as DNA, the CDR3 is TGTGCCAGCAGCTTGGGGGAGTCGCAGCCCCAGCATTTT. The chain carries TRBV7-9 and TRBJ1-5; a weak D match, TRBD1 (5 bases). This CDR3 comprises 13 residues. Trimming removed 3 bases from V and 7 bases from J, with 10 bases in between. From germline, CDR1 is SEHNR and CDR2 FQNEAQ (reference sequence).

The chain links TRBV5-1 to TRBJ2-1, with 8 nucleotides matching TRBD2. The CDR3 covers 14 residues. Looked up from germline, CDR1 is SGHRS and CDR2 is YFSETQ. The ends lost 3 bases at V and 7 bases at J; junction bases unmatched: 6. Here the CDR3 reads CASSWGTRGNEQFF. CDR3 bases: TGCGCCAGCAGCTGGGGGACTAGAGGGAATGAGCAGTTCTTC.

This chain uses TRBV6-2 or TRBV6-3 with TRBJ1-1; 7 nucleotides match TRBD1. V was pared by 2 bases and J by 4 bases, with 13 bases of the junction left unmatched. This CDR3 contains 17 residues. Germline CDR1 and CDR2: MNHEY and SVGEGT. CDR3 nucleotides: TGTGCCAGCAGTTACCATTCCCGACAGGGATCGAGCACTGAAGCTTTCTTT. This translates into CASSYHSRQGSSTEAFF.

This clonotype was counted a few times. The chain couples TRBV5-1 to TRBJ2-7; D is possibly TRBD1 (6 bases). This CDR3 is 14 amino acids long. Germline lookup yields CDR1 SGHRS and CDR2 YFSETQ. The ends were cut back, 4 bases at V and 2 bases at J, with 13 bases in the middle. The CDR3 sequence: CASSDGQSTYEQYV. The CDR3 region has the DNA TGCGCCAGCAGCGACGGACAGTCGACCTACGAGCAGTACGTC.

Only a few counts were recorded for this clonotype. The chain is built from TRBV4-3 and TRBJ2-1; D gene ambiguous. Trimming pared 0 bases from V and 6 bases from J, leaving 9 bases between. Germline V gene lookup returns CDR1 LGHNA and CDR2 YSLEER. The CDR3 contains 14 residues. The CDR3 bases are TGCGCCAGCAGCCAAGATAACCAGCGCAATGAGCAGTTCTTC. It is translated as CASSQDNQRNEQFF.

This clonotype was picked up many times. V usage is TRBV4-1 and J usage is TRBJ2-2, with 7 nucleotides matching TRBD1. The CDR3 consists of 13 residues. After removal of 4 bases from V and 6 bases from J, the junction contained 2 bases not matched to a gene. Germline CDR1 reads MGHRA; CDR2 reads YSYEKL. The CDR3, as DNA: TGCGCCAGCAGCCCGCAGGGGGCCGGGGAGCTGTTTTTT. Translating it yields CASSPQGAGELFF.

In this sample, this clonotype turned up a few times. The chain recombines TRBV7-8 with TRBJ1-3; D not resolved. Trimming removed 5 bases from V and 3 bases from J, with 5 bases in between. This CDR3 is built from 12 residues. Germline-derived CDR1 and CDR2 are SGHVS and FQNEAQ. CDR3 sequence reads: CASSASGNTIYF. The CDR3 DNA reads TGTGCCAGCAGCGCCAGTGGAAACACCATATATTTT.

This clonotype appeared a few times. The V and J genes are TRBV7-9 and TRBJ1-1; 8 bases line up with TRBD1. The CDR3 is 13 residues long. The germline V gene encodes CDR1 SEHNR and CDR2 FQNEAQ (reference sequence). J gave up 6 bases and V 6 bases, and 6 bases lay outside the gene matches. The CDR3 loop is CASSSTGGAEAFF. For the CDR3, the DNA is TGTGCCAGCAGTTCCACAGGGGGGGCTGAAGCTTTCTTT.

CDR3 coding DNA: TGCAGTGCTAGATCCACTCCCGCCTACAATGAGCAGTTCTTC. The encoded protein is CSARSTPAYNEQFF. The V and J genes are TRBV20-1 and TRBJ2-1; no firm D call. Trimming took off 2 bases at V and 2 bases at J, with 10 bases between the two ends. The CDR3 has 14 amino acids. Germline V gives CDR1 DFQATT, CDR2 SNEGSKA (reference sequence).

This clonotype was detected a few times. The chain uses TRBV9 and TRBJ1-3; D gene ambiguous. CDR1 and CDR2 from the germline V gene are SGDLS and YYNGEE. This CDR3 region has 12 residues. V lost 4 bases, J lost 9 bases, and 11 bases lay in between. The CDR3 DNA reads TGTGCCAGCAGCCTCCGAGGTGCCACCATATATTTT. This sequence encodes CASSLRGATIYF. The full variable domain, its missing parts supplied by reference TRBV9 and TRBJ1-3, is DSGVTQTPKHLITATGQRVTLRCSPRSGDLSVYWYQQSLDQGLQFLIQYYNGEERAKGNILERFSAQQFPDLHSELNLSSLELGDSALYFCASSLRGATIYFGEGSWLTVV.

There are a few counts of this clonotype. J is TRBJ2-2 and V is TRBV4-3; D perhaps matches TRBD1 (5 bases). V was trimmed by 2 bases and J by 3 bases, leaving 13 bases between them. The CDR3 is made up of 16 amino acids. From germline, CDR1 is LGHNA and CDR2 YSLEER. The CDR3 spells CASSQSLQGYTGELFF. For the CDR3, the DNA is TGCGCCAGCAGCCAATCCCTCCAGGGCTACACCGGGGAGCTGTTTTTT.